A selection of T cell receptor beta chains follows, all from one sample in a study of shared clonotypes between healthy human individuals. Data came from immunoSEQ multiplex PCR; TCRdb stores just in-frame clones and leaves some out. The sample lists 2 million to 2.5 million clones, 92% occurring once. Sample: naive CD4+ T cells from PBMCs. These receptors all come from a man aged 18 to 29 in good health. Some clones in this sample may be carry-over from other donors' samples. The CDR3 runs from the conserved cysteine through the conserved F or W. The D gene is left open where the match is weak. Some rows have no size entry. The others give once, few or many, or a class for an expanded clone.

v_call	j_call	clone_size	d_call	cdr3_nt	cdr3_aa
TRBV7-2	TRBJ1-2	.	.	TGTGCCAGCAGCTTAGAACGATCCTCGGGTGCCGGCTACACCTTC	CASSLERSSGAGYTF
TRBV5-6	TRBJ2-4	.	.	TGTGCCAGCAGCTTGTGGTCGGGCCAGGGGGGAAACATTCAGTACTTC	CASSLWSGQGGNIQYF
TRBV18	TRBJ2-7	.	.	TGTGCCAGCTCACCACCGATATATCCCGGGACGTCCTACGAGCAGTACTTC	CASSPPIYPGTSYEQYF
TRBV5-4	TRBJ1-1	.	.	TGTGCCAGCACCGGTGGGGGGGACACTGAAGCTTTCTTT	CASTGGGDTEAFF
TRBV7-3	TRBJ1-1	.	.	TGTGCCAGCAGCGGCACAGGGAGTACAGACACTGAAGCTTTCTTT	CASSGTGSTDTEAFF
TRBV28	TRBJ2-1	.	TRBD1	TGTGCCAGCAGGTTGACAGGGGACAATGAGCAGTTCTTC	CASRLTGDNEQFF
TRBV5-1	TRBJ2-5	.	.	TGCGCCAGCAGCTTGGTTTCTAGCGCTCAAGAGACCCAGTACTTC	CASSLVSSAQETQYF
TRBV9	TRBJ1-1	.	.	TGTGCCAGCAGCGTAGGAGGCCGACTGGGACTTGAAGCTTTCTTT	CASSVGGRLGLEAFF
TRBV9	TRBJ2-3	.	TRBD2	TGTGCCAGCAGCGTAGAGGGGACTAGCGGGAACGCAGATACGCAGTATTTT	CASSVEGTSGNADTQYF
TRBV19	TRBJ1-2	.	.	TGTGCCAGTCAACAGGGAAGAAACTATGGCTACACCTTC	CASQQGRNYGYTF
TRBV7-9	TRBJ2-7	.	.	TGTGCCAGCAGCCCCACTACCAGCTCCTACGAGCAGTACTTC	CASSPTTSSYEQYF
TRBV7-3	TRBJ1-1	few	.	TGTGCCAGCAGCTTAGAAGGGAACACTGAAGCTTTCTTT	CASSLEGNTEAFF
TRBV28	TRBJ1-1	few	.	TGTGCCAGCAGGTTACCTCAGGGGAACACTGAAGCTTTCTTT	CASRLPQGNTEAFF
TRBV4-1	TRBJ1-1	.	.	TGCGCCAGCAGCCAAGGAAGGGGCGGCAGGGGACCCAACACTGAAGCTTTCTTT	CASSQGRGGRGPNTEAFF
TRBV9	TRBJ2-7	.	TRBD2	TGTGCCAGCAGCGTCGCCGGGACTAGGGAGGATGGGGAGCCTTACGAGCAGTACTTC	CASSVAGTREDGEPYEQYF
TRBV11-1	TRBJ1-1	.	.	TGTGCCAGCAGCTTAGAGGCCGCGAACACTGAAGCTTTCTTT	CASSLEAANTEAFF
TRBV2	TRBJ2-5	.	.	TGTGCCAGCAACCGGAGGAGGGAAGAGACCCAGTACTTC	CASNRRREETQYF
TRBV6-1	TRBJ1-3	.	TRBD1	TGTGCCAGCAGGGACAGGGGTGCTCTCACCATATATTTT	CASRDRGALTIYF
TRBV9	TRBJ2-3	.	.	TGTGCCAGCAGCGTAGCCCCCAGGGTGGATACGCAGTATTTT	CASSVAPRVDTQYF
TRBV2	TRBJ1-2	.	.	TGTGCCAGCAGTGAGGAGGGATACTATGGCTACACCTTC	CASSEEGYYGYTF
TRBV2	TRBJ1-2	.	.	TGTGCCAGCAGTGAATCTTGGCGTTCCGGCGGCTACACCTTC	CASSESWRSGGYTF
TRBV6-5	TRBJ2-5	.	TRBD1	TGTGCCAGCAGATACAGGGGGTCGGATGAGACCCAGTACTTC	CASRYRGSDETQYF
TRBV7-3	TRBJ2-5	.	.	TGTGCCAGCAGCATAACAGGGTACCAAGAGACCCAGTACTTC	CASSITGYQETQYF
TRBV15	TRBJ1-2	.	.	TGTGCCACCAGCAGAGATCGATCAGGGGCCCATGGCTACACCTTC	CATSRDRSGAHGYTF
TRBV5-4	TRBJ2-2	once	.	TGTGCCAGCAGCTTGGCGAGGGCAAACGGGGAGCTGTTTTTT	CASSLARANGELFF
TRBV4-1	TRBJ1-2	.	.	TGCGCCAGCAGCCAAAGGCTGGAGGGGGGCTACACCTTC	CASSQRLEGGYTF
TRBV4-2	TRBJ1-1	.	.	TGTGCCAGCAGCGGAATAGGCGTGAACACTGAAGCTTTCTTT	CASSGIGVNTEAFF
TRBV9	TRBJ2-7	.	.	TGTGCCAGCAGCGTAGCGGGTTGGGGCAAGGCCGATACTACCTACGAGCAGTACTTC	CASSVAGWGKADTTYEQYF
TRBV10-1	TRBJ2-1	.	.	TGCGCCAGAAGTCATGACTGTCCTAGCTCCTACAATGAGCAGTTCTTC	CARSHDCPSSYNEQFF
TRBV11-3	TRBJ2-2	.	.	TGTGCCAGCAGCTTAGATACAGTGTCGGGCACCGGGGAGCTGTTTTTT	CASSLDTVSGTGELFF
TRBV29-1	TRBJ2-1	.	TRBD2	TGCAGCGCCCGGTCGCGGGGGGCCTACAATGAGCAGTTCTTC	CSARSRGAYNEQFF
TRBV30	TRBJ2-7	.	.	TGTGCCTGGAGTCTCCTTGGTATGGGGACCTACGAGCAGTACTTC	CAWSLLGMGTYEQYF
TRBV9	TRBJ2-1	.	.	TGTGCCAGCAGCTTAACAGAAGACTCCTACAATGAGCAGTTCTTC	CASSLTEDSYNEQFF
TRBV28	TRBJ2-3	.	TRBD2	TGTGCCAGCAGTTTGTCCCCTCGACTAGCGGCAGATACGCAGTATTTT	CASSLSPRLAADTQYF
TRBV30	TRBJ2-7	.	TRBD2	TGTGCCTGGGCGGGGGAAAGAGGCTCCGAGCAGTACTTC	CAWAGERGSEQYF
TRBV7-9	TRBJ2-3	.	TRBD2	TGTGCCAGCTCCCCTAGCGGGAGAGATACGCAGTATTTT	CASSPSGRDTQYF
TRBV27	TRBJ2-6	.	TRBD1	TGTGCCAGCAGCCGGACAGGGAGCTCTGGGGCCAACGTCCTGACTTTC	CASSRTGSSGANVLTF
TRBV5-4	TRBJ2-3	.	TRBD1	TGTGCCAGCAGCCCCCGTTCCGGGCTAGGGGGCTATACGCAGTATTTT	CASSPRSGLGGYTQYF
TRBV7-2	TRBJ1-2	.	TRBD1	TGTGCCAGCAGCACCCCGGACAGGCTCTACTATGGCTACACCTTC	CASSTPDRLYYGYTF
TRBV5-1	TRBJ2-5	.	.	TGCGCCAGCAGCTTGGGAAGGGAGACCCAGTACTTC	CASSLGRETQYF
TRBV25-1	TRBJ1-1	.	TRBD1	TGTGCCAGCAGTGAATTGGACAGGGGGACTGAAGCTTTCTTT	CASSELDRGTEAFF
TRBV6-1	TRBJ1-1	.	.	TGTGCCAGCAGTGAAGCTGGGACTGAAGCTTTCTTT	CASSEAGTEAFF
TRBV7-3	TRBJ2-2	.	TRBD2	TGTGCCAGCAGCTTAGGAAGACTAGCGGGTGACACCGGGGAGCTGTTTTTT	CASSLGRLAGDTGELFF
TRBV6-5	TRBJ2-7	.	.	TGTGCCAGCAGTTACTCTAGGGGCTACGAGCAGTACTTC	CASSYSRGYEQYF
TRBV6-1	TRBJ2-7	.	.	TGTGCCAGCAGCGGACTAGGGGGCGGAGGTGACGAGCAGTACTTC	CASSGLGGGGDEQYF
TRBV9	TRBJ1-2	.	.	TGTGCCAGCAGCGCCTCCAGTGGGGGCTCTAACTATGGCTACACCTTC	CASSASSGGSNYGYTF